The 26 T cell receptor beta chains listed next were all sequenced from one sample in a study of chemoradiotherapy in HPV16-positive cancers. The method was immunoSEQ multiplex PCR; TCRdb's version includes in-frame clones alone and lacks a portion of them. The table lists 20,000 to 25,000 clones, roughly 84% of them singletons. Source: blood, taken from a patient who underwent chemoradiotherapy. These TCRs come from a human donor with HPV-associated anogenital cancer.

J is TRBJ1-6 and V is TRBV5-4, with 8 bases fitting TRBD1. Germline trimming cut 2 bases from V and 7 bases from J; bases unmatched to any gene: 5. This CDR3 region has 15 residues. Per the germline V gene, CDR1 is SGHNT and CDR2 is YYREEE (reference sequence). Here the CDR3 reads CASSFQGAGNSPLHF. The CDR3 nucleotides read TGTGCCAGCAGCTTTCAGGGGGCCGGCAATTCACCCCTCCACTTT.

The chain recombines TRBV5-1 with TRBJ1-1; D gene unclear. CDR3 length: 13 amino acids. V lost 5 bases and J lost 4, with 12 bases in between. CDR1 and CDR2 (germline): SGHRS, YFSETQ. The chain's CDR3 is CASRLEAPTEAFF. The CDR3 coding sequence is TGCGCCAGCAGACTAGAGGCCCCCACTGAAGCTTTCTTT.

The chain employs TRBV27 and TRBJ1-1; TRBD1 is a possible D gene (6 bases). Trimming cost V 6 bases and J 4 bases, with 12 bases left between them. Germline CDR1 MNHEY, CDR2 SMNVEV (reference sequence). This CDR3 contains 13 residues. CDR3 DNA: TGTGCCAGCAGACCTACAGGGTCCACTGAAGCTTTCTTT. It yields the protein CASRPTGSTEAFF.

The rearrangement joins TRBV4-2 to TRBJ2-1, with TRBD2 matching over 13 bases. This CDR3 is built from 16 residues. V lost 4 bases to trimming and J lost 6 bases; unmatched junction nucleotides: 6. Germline values: CDR1 LGHNA, CDR2 YNFKEQ. In DNA form, the CDR3 reads TGTGCCAGCAGCCCAACTAGCGGGGGGGATCTCAATGAGCAGTTCTTC. This sequence encodes CASSPTSGGDLNEQFF.

In DNA, the CDR3 is TGTGCCATCATCTCCGGGACTGCGGGACCCGGAAACACCATATATTTT. It codes for CAIISGTAGPGNTIYF. J is TRBJ1-3 and V is TRBV10-3; tentatively, D is TRBD1 (5 bases). Trimming pared 7 bases from V and 4 bases from J, leaving 20 bases between. In germline, CDR1 is ENHRY, CDR2 SYGVKD. This CDR3 is 16 amino acids long.

The chain uses TRBV7-9 and TRBJ1-4; TRBD1 might be the D (6 bases). The V gene lost 3 bases and the J gene lost 7 bases, with 12 bases spanning the gap. The CDR3 loop spans 14 amino acids. Germline CDR1 and CDR2: SEHNR and FQNEAQ (reference sequence). DNA of the CDR3: TGTGCCAGCAGCTTGAAGGGGGTTGGTGAAAAACTGTTTTTT. It yields the protein CASSLKGVGEKLFF.

The chain couples TRBV7-6 to TRBJ2-7; D not resolved. Trimming removed 0 bases at V and 5 bases at J, with 8 bases between. CDR1 is SGHVS, CDR2 FNYEAQ, per germline. This CDR3 spans 13 amino acids. CDR3 nucleotide sequence: TGTGCCAGCAGCTTAGCCCAGAATAACGAGCAGTACTTC. It specifies CASSLAQNNEQYF.

The chain recombines TRBV11-1 with TRBJ2-1, with 11 bases aligning to TRBD2. CDR1 SGHAT and CDR2 FQDESV come from the germline V gene (reference sequence). The CDR3 sequence is 16 residues long. With V trimmed by 5 bases and J by 4 bases, 7 bases remained unmatched. CDR3 amino acids: CASSLTSGRTYNEQFF. The DNA of the CDR3 is TGTGCCAGCAGCCTCACTAGCGGGAGAACATACAATGAGCAGTTCTTC.

This sequence joins TRBV6-1 and TRBJ1-3; D gene ambiguous. The germline V and J ends were trimmed by 6 bases and 0 bases, with 12 bases remaining between them. The germline gives CDR1 MNHNS, CDR2 SASEGT. The CDR3 covers 15 residues. CDR3 sequence: CASSPTIASGNTIYF. The CDR3 DNA reads as TGTGCCAGCAGCCCCACCATTGCCTCTGGAAACACCATATATTTT.

The J gene is TRBJ1-3, the V gene TRBV4-2; 7 nucleotides align to TRBD1. J was trimmed by 0 bases and V by 4 bases; bases with no gene match: 9. From germline, CDR1 is LGHNA and CDR2 YNFKEQ. CDR3 size: 17 residues. The CDR3 DNA follows: TGTGCCAGCAGCCGACCAGGGGGAACCGACTCTGGAAACACCATATATTTT. Translation gives CASSRPGGTDSGNTIYF.

By frequency in the sample, this clone is medium-sized. This chain connects TRBV6-1 to TRBJ2-7; D is uncertain. Trimming took 8 bases from V and 1 from J, leaving 9 bases between them. Germline values: CDR1 MNHNS, CDR2 SASEGT. This CDR3 contains 12 residues. CDR3 sequence reads: CASEPQSYEQYF. As DNA, the CDR3 is TGTGCCAGCGAGCCTCAATCCTACGAGCAGTACTTC.

The chain couples TRBV7-8 to TRBJ2-5; no reliable D call. Trimming took 5 bases from V and 1 from J, leaving 23 bases between them. Germline-derived CDR1 and CDR2 are SGHVS and FQNEAQ. This CDR3 spans 18 amino acids. This chain's CDR3 is CASSLVGRSNLLQETQYF. In DNA, the CDR3 is TGTGCCAGCAGCCTAGTGGGCAGGAGTAACCTTCTCCAAGAGACCCAGTACTTC.

This clone occurred once. The genes are TRBV14 and TRBJ2-2; D remains unclear. From germline, CDR1 is SGHDN and CDR2 FVKESK. Between the trimmed V and J ends, which lost 2 bases and 1 base, there was a span of 11 bases. This CDR3 region has 16 residues. The CDR3 region is CASSQSTPGNTGELFF. The CDR3 DNA follows: TGTGCCAGCAGCCAATCCACCCCAGGGAACACCGGGGAGCTGTTTTTT.

The chain has TRBV7-8 and TRBJ1-2; 11 nucleotides line up with TRBD1. Germline trimming cut 5 bases from V and 4 bases from J; bases unmatched to any gene: 6. The germline V gene has CDR1 SGHVS and CDR2 FQNEAQ. This CDR3 comprises 15 residues. CDR3 bases: TGTGCCAGCAGCGAGGGACAGGGGGATATCTATGGCTACACCTTC. Translation: CASSEGQGDIYGYTF.

This chain connects TRBV30 to TRBJ1-2; 10 bases match TRBD1. Per the germline V gene, CDR1 is GTSNPN and CDR2 is SVGIG (reference sequence). V shed 2 bases and J 8 bases; nucleotides not matched to a gene: 8. The CDR3 runs to 14 residues. The CDR3: CAWSTTGGAGGYTF. The CDR3 region has the DNA TGTGCCTGGAGTACGACAGGGGGCGCGGGGGGCTACACCTTC.

This rearrangement joins TRBV6-5 to TRBJ2-1; D tentatively fits TRBD1 or TRBD2 (5 bases each). V was cut by 5 bases and J by 9 bases, with 14 bases left in between. This CDR3 is built from 13 residues. Germline assignment: CDR1 MNHEY and CDR2 SVGAGI. In DNA, the CDR3 is TGTGCCAGCAGTGGGCCGGGTGGGGGTGAGCAGTTCTTC. Residues: CASSGPGGGEQFF.

This rearrangement joins TRBV6-1 to TRBJ1-2, with D perhaps TRBD1 (5 bases). Germline assignment: CDR1 MNHNS and CDR2 SASEGT. V lost 5 bases and J lost 7, with 14 bases in between. This CDR3 has 13 amino acids. In nucleotides, the CDR3 is TGTGCCAGCAGTACCCGGGACTTAAGTGGCTACACCTTC. Translating it yields CASSTRDLSGYTF.

This rearrangement joins TRBV10-1 to TRBJ1-2; D unclear. The V gene lost 6 bases and the J gene lost 5 bases, with 22 bases spanning the gap. This CDR3 is built from 16 residues. Germline assignment: CDR1 WNHNN and CDR2 SYGVQD (reference sequence). DNA of the CDR3: TGCGCCAGCAGCCAAATAGGCCCAAGTGTTCGGTATGGCTACACCTTC. Encoded protein: CASSQIGPSVRYGYTF.

The CDR3 DNA reads TGTGCCAGCAACCTAGGAGGGACCCAGTACTTC. Its protein is CASNLGGTQYF. The rearrangement links TRBV25-1 to TRBJ2-5, with D maybe TRBD2 (5 bases). The CDR3 loop spans 11 amino acids. Trimming removed 7 bases from V and 7 bases from J, with 10 bases in between. Germline V CDR1 and CDR2: MGHDK, SYGVNS.

V usage is TRBV19 and J usage is TRBJ1-1; the D gene is possibly TRBD1 (5 bases). The CDR3 runs to 15 residues. From germline, CDR1 is LNHDA and CDR2 SQIVND (reference sequence). The V end was cut by 4 bases, the J end by 2 bases, with 14 bases between. The CDR3 DNA reads as TGTGCCAGTAGTACTACTATGGGACTTAACACTGAAGCTTTCTTT. This gives the protein CASSTTMGLNTEAFF.

This clone was observed a few times. For the CDR3, the DNA is TGTGCCTCCTCGCGGTGGGATCAGCCCCAGCATTTT. Translating gives CASSRWDQPQHF. This chain links TRBV19 with TRBJ1-5; D ambiguous. The ends were cut back, 11 bases at V and 5 bases at J, with 13 bases in the middle. The CDR3 totals 12 residues. Looked up from germline, CDR1 is LNHDA and CDR2 is SQIVND (reference sequence).

The chain joins TRBV5-5 to TRBJ1-4, with no clear D. This CDR3 comprises 14 residues. The germline V and J ends were trimmed by 3 bases and 6 bases, with 12 bases remaining between them. Germline V lookup: CDR1 SGHKS, CDR2 YYEKEE (reference sequence). Here the CDR3 reads CASSSRPPHEKLFF. For the CDR3, the DNA is TGTGCCAGCAGCTCTCGACCGCCCCATGAAAAACTGTTTTTT.

This clone was seen a handful of times. The chain carries TRBV7-2 and TRBJ2-7; D is possibly TRBD1 (8 bases). The V end lost 0 bases, the J end lost 3 bases, and 15 bases lay between the germline ends. This CDR3 is built from 16 residues. CDR1 and CDR2 (germline): SGHTA, FQGNSA. CDR3 residues: CASSLAWNRGGYEQYF. In DNA, the CDR3 is TGTGCCAGCAGCTTAGCGTGGAACAGGGGGGGCTACGAGCAGTACTTC.

The sample holds one count of this clone. This CDR3 is CASRLQNTGELFF. CDR3 DNA sequence: TGTGCCAGCAGACTACAGAACACCGGGGAGCTGTTTTTT. V usage is TRBV4-2 and J usage is TRBJ2-2; D uncertain. The germline V gene encodes CDR1 LGHNA and CDR2 YNFKEQ. The CDR3 covers 13 residues. The V and J ends lost 6 bases and 1 base respectively, with 6 bases between them.

The rearrangement links TRBV6-1 to TRBJ1-4; D perhaps matches TRBD1 (5 bases). The germline V and J ends were trimmed by 10 bases and 5 bases, with 14 bases remaining between them. The CDR3 loop spans 13 amino acids. CDR1 is MNHNS, CDR2 SASEGT, per germline. This CDR3 reads CATRQQTNEKLFF. For the CDR3, the DNA is TGTGCCACCAGACAGCAAACCAATGAAAAACTGTTTTTT.

The chain is built from TRBV7-8 and TRBJ1-4, with 9 bases that match TRBD1. Germline V gene lookup returns CDR1 SGHVS and CDR2 FQNEAQ. The CDR3 contains 18 residues. The V gene end was trimmed by 4 bases and the J gene end by 7 bases; junction bases not matched to a gene: 16. The DNA for the CDR3 is TGTGCCAGCAGCTCCGCGTCCCTTAGGGACAGGGATGGTGAAAAACTGTTTTTT. It codes for CASSSASLRDRDGEKLFF.